Listed here are 2 T cell receptor beta chains from one sample, sequenced in a study of sequential checkpoint blockade in melanoma. The data were produced by immunoSEQ multiplex PCR, yet TCRdb's version contains in-frame clones alone and is incomplete. The data show more than 5,000 clones, roughly 25% seen once. Treatment described: randomized to nivolumab then ipilimumab (arm A) or the reverse (arm B). The sample consisted of tumor tissue (inferred from file names), taken from a patient given nivolumab and ipilimumab in sequence. These receptors came from a human donor with melanoma.

J is TRBJ1-5 and V is TRBV19; 7 bases match TRBD1. Unmatched junction bases numbered 18, after V lost 4 bases and J lost 0 bases. Germline V gives CDR1 LNHDA, CDR2 SQIVND (reference sequence). The CDR3 runs to 20 residues. The CDR3 DNA follows: TGTGCCAGTAGTACCCGTCGCCACACAGGGGACGGGGATAGCAATCAGCCCCAGCATTTT. It codes for CASSTRRHTGDGDSNQPQHF.

This clone has a count of ten or more. This chain uses TRBV10-3 with TRBJ2-6; D ambiguous. This CDR3 comprises 17 residues. The V end lost 0 bases, the J end lost 4 bases, and 13 bases lay between the germline ends. CDR1 and CDR2 (germline): ENHRY, SYGVKD. The CDR3, as DNA: TGTGCCATCAGTGAGTCGTCGGACCTCCGGGGGGCCAACGTCCTGACTTTC. Protein product: CAISESSDLRGANVLTF.